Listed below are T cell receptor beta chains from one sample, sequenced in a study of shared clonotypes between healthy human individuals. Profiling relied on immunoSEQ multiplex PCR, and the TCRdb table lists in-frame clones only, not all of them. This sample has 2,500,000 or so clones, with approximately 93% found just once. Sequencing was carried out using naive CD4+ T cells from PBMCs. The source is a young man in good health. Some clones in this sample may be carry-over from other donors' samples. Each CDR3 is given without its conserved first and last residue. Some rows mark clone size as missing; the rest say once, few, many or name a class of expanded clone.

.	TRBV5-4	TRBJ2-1	ASSLVASVEQF
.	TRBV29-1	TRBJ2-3	SVATGQGATDTQY
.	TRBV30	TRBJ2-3	AWSEGFSGGVTDTQY
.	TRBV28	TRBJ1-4	ASSPTSGGDEKLF
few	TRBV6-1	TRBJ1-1	ASSPAQENTEAF
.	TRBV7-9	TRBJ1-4	ASSAPRTGYGPNEKLF
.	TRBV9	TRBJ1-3	ASSLRDGSGNTIY
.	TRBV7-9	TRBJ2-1	ASSPRLGLADLSNNEQF
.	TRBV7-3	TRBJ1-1	ASSLGVSGPLGTEAF
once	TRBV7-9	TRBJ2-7	ASSLEGGEQY
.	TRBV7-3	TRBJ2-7	ASSPTHRGHEQY
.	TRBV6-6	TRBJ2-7	ASSYSPGAIEQY
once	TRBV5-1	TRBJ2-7	ASSLVPGSAGPTYEQY
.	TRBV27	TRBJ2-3	ASSPQLASDTQY
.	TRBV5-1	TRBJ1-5	ASSLDPLGGGNQPQH
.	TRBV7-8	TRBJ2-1	ASSVTSGLGNEQF
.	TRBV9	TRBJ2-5	ASSVLAGGETQY
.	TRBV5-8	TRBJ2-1	ASSQLRGGRF
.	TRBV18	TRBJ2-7	ASSQQEYEQY
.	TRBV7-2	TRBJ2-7	ASSYDRDGSYEQY
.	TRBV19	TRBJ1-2	ASSTRLGANYGYT
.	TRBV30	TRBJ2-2	AWSSLRRPGPGELF
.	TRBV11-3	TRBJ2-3	ASSPGQGLDTQY
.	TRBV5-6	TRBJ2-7	ASSTHDTTGSYEQY